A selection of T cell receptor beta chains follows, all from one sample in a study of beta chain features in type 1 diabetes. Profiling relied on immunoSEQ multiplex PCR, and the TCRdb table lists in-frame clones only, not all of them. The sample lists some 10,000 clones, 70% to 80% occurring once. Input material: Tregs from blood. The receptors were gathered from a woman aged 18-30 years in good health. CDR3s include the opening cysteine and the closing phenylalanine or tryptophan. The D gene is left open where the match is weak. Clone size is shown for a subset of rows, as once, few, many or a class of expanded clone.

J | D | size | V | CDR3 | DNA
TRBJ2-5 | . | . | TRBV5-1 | CASSLQRETQYF | TGCGCCAGCAGCTTGCAACGGGAGACCCAGTACTTC
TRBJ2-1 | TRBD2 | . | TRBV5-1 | CASSSWTRGNEQFF | TGCGCCAGCAGCTCCTGGACTAGGGGTAATGAGCAGTTCTTC
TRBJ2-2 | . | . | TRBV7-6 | CASSLQGINTGELFF | TGTGCCAGCAGCTTACAGGGTATTAACACCGGGGAGCTGTTTTTT
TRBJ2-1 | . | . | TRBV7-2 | CASSSSAGEQFF | TGTGCCAGCAGCTCTAGCGCGGGTGAGCAGTTCTTC
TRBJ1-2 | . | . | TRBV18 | CASSPTTRANPNYGYTF | TGTGCCAGCTCACCAACAACCAGGGCGAACCCTAACTATGGCTACACCTTC
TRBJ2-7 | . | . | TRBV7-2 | CTSSLAGTPLYEQYF | TGTACCAGCAGCTTAGCAGGGACACCACTTTACGAGCAGTACTTC
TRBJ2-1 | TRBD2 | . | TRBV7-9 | CASSNSPSGMYNEQFF | TGTGCCAGCAGCAATAGTCCCAGCGGGATGTACAATGAGCAGTTCTTC
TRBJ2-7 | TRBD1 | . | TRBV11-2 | CASEMRQGSYEQYF | TGTGCCAGCGAAATGAGACAGGGGTCCTACGAGCAGTACTTC
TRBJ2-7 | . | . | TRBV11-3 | CASSLIGLLFGKQYF | TGTGCCAGCAGCTTAATCGGACTCCTATTTGGGAAGCAGTACTTC
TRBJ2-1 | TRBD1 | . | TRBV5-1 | CASSLVPGGYNEQFF | TGCGCCAGCAGCTTGGTCCCAGGGGGTTACAATGAGCAGTTCTTC
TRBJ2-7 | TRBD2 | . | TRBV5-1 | CASSPWGLAGSYEQYF | TGCGCCAGCAGCCCCTGGGGGCTAGCGGGGTCCTACGAGCAGTACTTC
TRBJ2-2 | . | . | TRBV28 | CASSSPNTGELFF | TGTGCCAGCAGTTCCCCAAACACCGGGGAGCTGTTTTTT
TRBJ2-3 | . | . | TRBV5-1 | CASSFAVAGTDTQYF | TGCGCCAGCAGCTTTGCGGTTGCCGGGACAGATACGCAGTATTTT
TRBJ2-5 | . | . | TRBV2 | CASKREKYQETQYF | TGTGCCAGCAAAAGGGAGAAGTACCAAGAGACCCAGTACTTC
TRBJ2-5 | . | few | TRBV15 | CATSRMTALQGAQYF | TGTGCCACCAGCAGGATGACAGCCTTACAAGGGGCCCAGTACTTC
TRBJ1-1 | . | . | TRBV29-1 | CSVDPHGGRRTEAFF | TGCAGCGTTGATCCTCACGGGGGTAGAAGGACTGAAGCTTTCTTT